This T cell receptor (beta chain) was obtained from a study of CD8 T cells in Susac syndrome. Relapsing-remitting disease, either stable or active, was present in the treatment-naive patients who were the multiple sclerosis controls. The CD8+ and CD4+ T cells were negatively isolated, with the TEMRA cells enriched by FACS. An input of about 0.45 to 1 ug of RNA was subjected to reverse transcription using random hexamers. Amplification of TCR beta CDR3 across 54 Vbeta and 13 Jbeta was performed with immunoSEQ multiplex PCR. Each CDR3 protein gets one entry after TCRdb re-called the immunoSEQ multiplex PCR reads with MiXCR. The repertoire holds 400,000 to 550,000 distinct CDR3 sequences, with approximately 85% as singletons. Sequencing input: CD8+ T cells from PBMCs. This TCR derives from a human donor with multiple sclerosis.

The CDR3 bases are TGTGCCTGGAGTGCGGGGACTATCGAGCAGTTCTTC. It yields the protein CAWSAGTIEQFF. V gene TRBV30 combines with J gene TRBJ2-1; 7 nucleotides match TRBD2. This CDR3 comprises 12 residues. Trimming removed 1 base from V and 10 bases from J; junction bases left unmatched: 4. Germline CDR1 reads GTSNPN; CDR2 reads SVGIG (reference sequence). Full variable domain (remainder filled in from reference TRBV30 and TRBJ2-1): SQTIHQWPATLVQPVGSPLSLECTVEGTSNPNLYWYRQAAGRGLQLLFYSVGIGQISSEVPQNLSASRPQDRQFILSSKKLLLSDSGFYLCAWSAGTIEQFFGPGTRLTVL.